This T cell receptor (beta chain) was profiled in a study of T cell changes during pregnancy in multiple sclerosis. Trimming removed 5 bases at V and 7 bases at J, with 13 bases between. The CDR3 is made up of 13 amino acids. The germline gives CDR1 SEHNR, CDR2 FQNEAQ (reference sequence). The repertoire was sequenced with immunoSEQ multiplex PCR; TCRdb's copy has only in-frame clones and lacks some. The table records over 45,000 clones, more than 85% of them present only once. The receptor was derived from a female donor with multiple sclerosis, enrolled in a pregnancy study. The sequencing used CD4+ T cells from peripheral blood mononuclear cells, collected in the third trimester of pregnancy. J is TRBJ2-3 and V is TRBV7-9; D is uncertain. This chain's CDR3 is CASSREVENTQYF. CDR3 bases: TGTGCCAGCAGCCGTGAGGTCGAAAATACGCAGTATTTT.